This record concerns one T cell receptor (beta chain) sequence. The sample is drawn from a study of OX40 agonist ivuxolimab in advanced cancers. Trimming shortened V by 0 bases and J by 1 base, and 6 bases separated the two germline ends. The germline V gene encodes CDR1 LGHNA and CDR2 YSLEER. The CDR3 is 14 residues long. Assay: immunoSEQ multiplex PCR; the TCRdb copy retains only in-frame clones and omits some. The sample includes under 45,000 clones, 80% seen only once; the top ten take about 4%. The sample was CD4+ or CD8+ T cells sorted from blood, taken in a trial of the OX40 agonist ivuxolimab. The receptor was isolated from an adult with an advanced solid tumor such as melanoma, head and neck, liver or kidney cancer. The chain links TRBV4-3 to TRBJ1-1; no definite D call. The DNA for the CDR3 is TGCGCCAGCAGCCAAGATATTCCGAACACTGAAGCTTTCTTT. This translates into CASSQDIPNTEAFF.